The next 15 T cell receptor beta chains were all read from a single sample in a study of long-term antiretroviral therapy in people with HIV. Runs used v3.0 of the immunoSEQ assay and were done at survey level. Only in-frame clones appear in the TCRdb table, and some are missing; sequencing was by immunoSEQ multiplex PCR. The table has 15,000 to 20,000 clones, around 84% seen once; the top ten hold 7% to 10%. The sequenced sample was unsorted PBMCs, obtained 0.1 years after starting antiretroviral therapy. Every receptor here comes from a man aged 18-30 years with HIV.

V is TRBV30 and J is TRBJ1-1, with no clear D. V was cut by 5 bases and J by 1 base, with 8 bases left in between. Germline V CDR1 and CDR2: GTSNPN, SVGIG (reference sequence). The CDR3 is 12 amino acids. The CDR3 DNA reads TGTGCCTGGGAAGTAAGGAACACTGAAGCTTTCTTT. This codes for CAWEVRNTEAFF. The whole variable domain, remainder taken from reference TRBV30 and TRBJ1-1, is SQTIHQWPATLVQPVGSPLSLECTVEGTSNPNLYWYRQAAGRGLQLLFYSVGIGQISSEVPQNLSASRPQDRQFILSSKKLLLSDSGFYLCAWEVRNTEAFFGQGTRLTVV.

The CDR3 nucleotides read TGTGCCAGCTCACCACCTGCGGGAACCTCCTACAATGAGCAGTTCTTC. This codes for CASSPPAGTSYNEQFF. V and J are TRBV18 and TRBJ2-1; maybe TRBD2 (6 bases). V was shortened by 0 bases and J by 0 bases, with 9 bases between the two germline ends. The CDR3 contains 16 residues. The V gene's germline CDR1 is KGHSH and CDR2 LQKENI. Looking up the rest from reference TRBV18 and TRBJ2-1 gives the full variable domain: NAGVMQNPRHLVRRRGQEARLRCSPMKGHSHVYWYRQLPEEGLKFMVYLQKENIIDESGMPKERFSAEFPKEGPSILRIQQVVRGDSAAYFCASSPPAGTSYNEQFFGPGTRLTVL.

This chain uses TRBV4-3 with TRBJ2-1; 8 nucleotides align to TRBD2. Germline values: CDR1 LGHNA, CDR2 YSLEER. CDR3 length equals 18 residues. Trimming cost V 0 bases and J 2 bases; bases outside gene matches: 9. The CDR3, as DNA: TGCGCCAGCAGCCAAGACGGGGTAGGAGCGGGGGCCTACAATGAGCAGTTCTTC. Encoded protein: CASSQDGVGAGAYNEQFF.

This clone was recorded only once. The chain uses TRBV7-9 and TRBJ2-1; D is ambiguous. Germline V gives CDR1 SEHNR, CDR2 FQNEAQ (reference sequence). The CDR3 has 13 residues. V lost 2 bases and J lost 8, with 10 bases in between. The chain's CDR3 is CASSLFGVDEQFF. DNA for the CDR3: TGTGCCAGCAGCTTATTCGGAGTTGATGAGCAGTTCTTC. Filled out from reference TRBV7-9 and TRBJ2-1, the complete variable domain reads DTGVSQNPRHKITKRGQNVTFRCDPISEHNRLYWYRQTLGQGPEFLTYFQNEAQLEKSRLLSDRFSAERPKGSFSTLEIQRTEQGDSAMYLCASSLFGVDEQFFGPGTRLTVL.

CDR3 sequence (DNA): TGTGCCAGCAGTCAGCAGAACACTGAAGCTTTCTTT. The encoded protein is CASSQQNTEAFF. The chain combines TRBV2 with TRBJ1-1, with D unclear. Trimming removed 5 bases from V and 1 base from J, with 5 bases in between. CDR1 SNHLY and CDR2 FYNNEI come from the germline V gene. The CDR3 contains 12 residues.

This chain's CDR3 is CASSPGQGHSPLHF. CDR3 bases: TGTGCCAGCAGCCCGGGACAGGGGCATTCACCCCTCCACTTT. This chain joins TRBV7-6 and TRBJ1-6; the match to TRBD1 covers 10 bases. Germline CDR1 and CDR2: SGHVS and FNYEAQ. V gave up 5 bases and J gave up 8 bases; unmatched junction bases: 3. This CDR3 has 14 residues. The full variable domain, rest sourced from reference TRBV7-6 and TRBJ1-6, is GAGVSQSPRYKVTKRGQDVALRCDPISGHVSLYWYRQALGQGPEFLTYFNYEAQQDKSGLPNDRFSAERPEGSISTLTIQRTEQRDSAMYRCASSPGQGHSPLHFGNGTRLTVT.

This chain uses TRBV13 with TRBJ2-1; TRBD1 matches at 7 bases. In germline, CDR1 is PRHDT, CDR2 FYEKMQ (reference sequence). V was clipped by 1 base and J by 1 base; unmatched bases: 4. This CDR3 comprises 16 residues. DNA for the CDR3: TGTGCCAGCAGCTTAGATGTGACAGGGTCCTACAATGAGCAGTTCTTC. Translation: CASSLDVTGSYNEQFF.

The chain links TRBV28 to TRBJ2-2; 11 bases align to TRBD2. The junction had 5 bases not matched to a gene; V was cut back by 5 bases and J by 3 bases. This CDR3 region has 16 residues. Germline V gives CDR1 MDHEN, CDR2 SYDVKM. In DNA, the CDR3 is TGTGCCAGCAGTCTAATAGCGGGGGGGTACACCGGGGAGCTGTTTTTT. Protein: CASSLIAGGYTGELFF.

The V and J genes are TRBV5-6 and TRBJ1-2; TRBD1 matches at 9 bases. V was clipped by 2 bases and J by 8 bases; unmatched bases: 10. The CDR3 has 15 residues. CDR1 is SGHDT and CDR2 is YYEEEE in the germline V gene. DNA for the CDR3: TGTGCCAGCAGCTTTAGGAGGACAGGGGTAGGAGGCTACACCTTC. Amino acid sequence: CASSFRRTGVGGYTF.

The CDR3 nucleotides are TGCGCCAGCAGCCAGTCACGGCAGGGAATTACTGAAGCTTTCTTT. Amino acids: CASSQSRQGITEAFF. This rearrangement joins TRBV4-1 to TRBJ1-1; D possibly corresponds to TRBD1 (5 bases). Trimming cost V 3 bases and J 5 bases, with 16 bases left between them. Germline V lookup: CDR1 MGHRA, CDR2 YSYEKL. The length of the CDR3 is 15 residues.

The J gene is TRBJ2-7, the V gene TRBV21-1. TRBV21-1 is marked as a pseudogene. The CDR3 is 12 residues long. CDR3 protein: CASSNTPNEQYF. The DNA for the CDR3 is TGTGCCAGCAGCAATACGCCGAACGAGCAGTACTTC.

The rearrangement joins TRBV7-3 to TRBJ1-1, with TRBD1 matching 7 bases. CDR1 is SGHTA, CDR2 FQGTGA, per germline. The CDR3 length is 13 residues. After removal of 5 bases from V and 4 bases from J, the junction contained 4 bases not matched to a gene. This CDR3 is CASSQGVGTEAFF. CDR3 in DNA: TGTGCCAGCAGCCAGGGGGTGGGCACTGAAGCTTTCTTT.

The chain is built from TRBV9 and TRBJ2-1; 11 bases are a match to TRBD2. The CDR3 contains 19 residues. Germline CDR1 SGDLS, CDR2 YYNGEE. The junction had 9 bases not matched to a gene; V was cut back by 0 bases and J by 1 base. The CDR3, as DNA: TGTGCCAGCAGCGTAGAGGGTAGCGGGGGGGCCGGATCCTACAATGAGCAGTTCTTC. This sequence encodes CASSVEGSGGAGSYNEQFF.

The CDR3 nucleotides are TGCAGCGCCTTGGACAGGGCGGACACTGAAGCTTTCTTT. Translating it yields CSALDRADTEAFF. The chain links TRBV29-1 to TRBJ1-1; TRBD1 aligns across 8 bases. From germline, CDR1 is SQVTM and CDR2 ANQGSEA. The CDR3 totals 13 residues. Trimming removed 7 bases from V and 3 bases from J; junction bases left unmatched: 7. Using reference TRBV29-1 and TRBJ1-1 for the parts outside the CDR3, the full variable domain is SAVISQKPSRDICQRGTSLTIQCQVDSQVTMMFWYRQQPGQSLTLIATANQGSEATYESGFVIDKFPISRPNLTFSTLTVSNMSPEDSSIYLCSALDRADTEAFFGQGTRLTVV.

V usage is TRBV11-3 and J usage is TRBJ2-5, with 7 bases aligning to TRBD1. The CDR3 runs 15 residues. V gave up 5 bases and J gave up 3 bases; unmatched junction bases: 9. Looked up from germline, CDR1 is SGHNT and CDR2 is YENEEA. The CDR3 sequence: CASSEGAVHEETQYF. CDR3 bases: TGTGCCAGCAGCGAGGGGGCGGTCCATGAAGAGACCCAGTACTTC.